These 30 T cell receptor beta chains were all obtained from the same sample, sequenced in a study of shared clonotypes between healthy human individuals. Sequencing was performed with immunoSEQ multiplex PCR; in TCRdb, only in-frame clones are kept and a portion is missing. Seen here are over a million clones, around 98% observed once, and the top ten hold roughly 0.42%. The sequenced sample consisted of naive CD4+ T cells sorted from blood. Specified subset: CD45RA+ positively selected. The receptors here all came from a man aged 30 to 45 in good health.

The rearrangement joins TRBV30 to TRBJ2-7; D tentatively fits TRBD1 or TRBD2 (5 bases each). CDR1 and CDR2 (germline): GTSNPN, SVGIG (reference sequence). The CDR3 loop spans 18 amino acids. V lost 0 bases and J 0 bases, leaving 21 bases between the germline ends. CDR3 nucleotides: TGTGCCTGGAGTGTAAAAAGTGGTAGGGACCGCAGCTCCTACGAGCAGTACTTC. Translating it yields CAWSVKSGRDRSSYEQYF.

V is TRBV16 and J is TRBJ2-7; D is undetermined. Per germline, CDR1 KGHSY and CDR2 FQNENV. Deletions cut 4 bases from V and 6 bases from J, with 13 bases between. This CDR3 contains 13 residues. The CDR3 protein is CASSLMQWTEQYF. CDR3 nucleotides: TGTGCCAGCAGCCTGATGCAATGGACCGAGCAGTACTTC.

The CDR3 reads CASSQRPGGASYEQYF. Here the CDR3 DNA reads TGCGCCAGCAGCCAACGCCCTGGTGGGGCCTCCTACGAGCAGTACTTC. The chain couples TRBV4-3 to TRBJ2-7; perhaps TRBD1 as D (5 bases). The ends were cut back, 2 bases at V and 0 bases at J, with 14 bases in the middle. The CDR3 extends over 16 amino acids. From germline, CDR1 is LGHNA and CDR2 YSLEER.

This clone is a singleton in its sample. V usage is TRBV5-5 and J usage is TRBJ1-2; D is unresolved. This CDR3 spans 17 amino acids. Trimming cost V 1 base and J 1 base, with 17 bases left between them. In germline, CDR1 is SGHKS, CDR2 YYEKEE (reference sequence). In DNA form, the CDR3 reads TGTGCCAGCAGCTTGTCGGTAGTGGGGAGGGATAACTATGGCTACACCTTC. This encodes CASSLSVVGRDNYGYTF.

The chain recombines TRBV25-1 with TRBJ2-4, with 8 bases that match TRBD1. This CDR3 comprises 13 residues. V lost 4 bases and J lost 7; bases outside the gene matches: 3. Germline V gene sequence: CDR1 MGHDK, CDR2 SYGVNS. CDR3 sequence: CASSGTGSNIQYF. The CDR3 DNA is TGTGCCAGCAGTGGGACAGGGTCGAACATTCAGTACTTC.

The genes are TRBV6-6 and TRBJ1-2, with 12 positions matching TRBD1. V gave up 6 bases and J gave up 7 bases; unmatched junction bases: 12. The CDR3 contains 16 residues. Germline assignment: CDR1 MNHNY and CDR2 SVGAGI (reference sequence). CDR3 bases: TGTGCCAGCAGCGAGCCGGGACAGGGGGCGCAGAGTGGCTACACCTTC. It is translated as CASSEPGQGAQSGYTF.

V and J are TRBV30 and TRBJ1-1; D remains unclear. The CDR3 has 12 amino acids. CDR1 and CDR2 from the germline V gene are GTSNPN and SVGIG (reference sequence). The ends were cut back, 6 bases at V and 1 base at J, with 9 bases in the middle. CDR3 in amino acids: CACERPNTEAFF. The CDR3 nucleotides are TGTGCCTGTGAGCGACCGAACACTGAAGCTTTCTTT.

This clone was detected once. The chain carries TRBV7-2 and TRBJ2-7; D uncertain. V lost 1 base to trimming and J lost 7 bases, with 17 bases between them. The CDR3 has 15 residues. Per germline, CDR1 SGHTA and CDR2 FQGNSA. The CDR3 region is CASSLDGRRTEEQYF. The CDR3 DNA sequence: TGTGCCAGCAGCTTAGATGGGCGTAGGACCGAGGAGCAGTACTTC.

This clone was counted a single time. The rearrangement joins TRBV9 to TRBJ2-5, with D uncertain. The V and J ends lost 4 bases and 1 base respectively, with 8 bases between them. CDR1 is SGDLS, CDR2 YYNGEE, per germline. The CDR3 is 13 residues long. This CDR3 is CASSPRTQETQYF. CDR3 nucleotide sequence: TGTGCCAGCAGCCCCCGGACCCAAGAGACCCAGTACTTC.

The CDR3 region is CASSQGAPGNEQFF. CDR3 nucleotide sequence: TGTGCCAGCAGCCAAGGCGCTCCAGGGAATGAGCAGTTCTTC. The chain joins TRBV14 to TRBJ2-1, with D possibly TRBD1 on 5 matching bases. This CDR3 is built from 14 residues. The germline V and J ends were trimmed by 1 base and 7 bases, with 11 bases remaining between them. Germline values: CDR1 SGHDN, CDR2 FVKESK.

On this clone itself: Other DNA sequences of this sample code for an identical CDR3. The J gene is TRBJ2-3, the V gene TRBV9, with D unclear. The CDR3 runs to 14 residues. Germline assignment: CDR1 SGDLS and CDR2 YYNGEE. The V and J ends lost 3 bases and 0 bases respectively, with 8 bases between them. The CDR3 is CASSGGVSTDTQYF. The CDR3 DNA reads as TGTGCCAGCAGCGGTGGGGTGAGCACAGATACGCAGTATTTT.

The J gene is TRBJ2-5, the V gene TRBV7-8; D is possibly TRBD2 (5 bases). V was cut by 2 bases and J by 3 bases, with 19 bases left in between. The CDR3 loop spans 17 amino acids. Germline V lookup: CDR1 SGHVS, CDR2 FQNEAQ. The DNA of the CDR3 is TGTGCCAGCAGCTTAAGAGAGTGGGCTAGCAGCGAAGAGACCCAGTACTTC. Its protein is CASSLREWASSEETQYF. The full variable domain, completed using reference TRBV7-8 and TRBJ2-5, is GAGVSQSPRYKVAKRGQDVALRCDPISGHVSLFWYQQALGQGPEFLTYFQNEAQLDKSGLPSDRFFAERPEGSVSTLKIQRTQQEDSAVYLCASSLREWASSEETQYFGPGTRLLVL.

This chain connects TRBV5-6 to TRBJ2-7; 7 bases are a match to TRBD2. This CDR3 is 15 amino acids long. Trimming removed 0 bases from V and 3 bases from J; junction bases left unmatched: 6. Germline values: CDR1 SGHDT, CDR2 YYEEEE. The CDR3 DNA reads as TGTGCCAGCAGCTTGGGGGTTGCGGGAGACTACGAGCAGTACTTC. As protein: CASSLGVAGDYEQYF.

The rearrangement links TRBV4-1 to TRBJ2-6; no firm D call. From germline, CDR1 is MGHRA and CDR2 YSYEKL. Trimming removed 0 bases from V and 4 bases from J, with 7 bases in between. CDR3 length: 15 amino acids. CDR3 residues: CASSQEGFGANVLTF. CDR3 nucleotide sequence: TGCGCCAGCAGCCAAGAGGGGTTCGGGGCCAACGTCCTGACTTTC.

The rearrangement joins TRBV11-2 to TRBJ2-1; TRBD2 matches 14 bases. The germline gives CDR1 SGHAT, CDR2 FQNNGV. The CDR3 covers 15 residues. J lost 12 bases, V lost 0 bases, and 4 bases had no gene match. The CDR3 region is CASSLEGLAGVAQFF. CDR3 DNA: TGTGCCAGCAGCTTAGAGGGACTAGCGGGAGTCGCGCAGTTCTTC.

The V gene is TRBV7-2, the J gene TRBJ2-2; D unclear. Germline V lookup: CDR1 SGHTA, CDR2 FQGNSA. V dropped 2 bases and J dropped 6 bases, with 10 bases sitting between them. This CDR3 has 14 residues. For the CDR3, the DNA is TGTGCCAGCAGCTTAACACCGCTGGCCGGGGAGCTGTTTTTT. This codes for CASSLTPLAGELFF.

V and J are TRBV2 and TRBJ1-3; D is perhaps TRBD1 (5 bases). The CDR3 spans 12 residues. Deletions cut 10 bases from V and 3 bases from J, with 10 bases between. The V gene's germline CDR1 is SNHLY and CDR2 FYNNEI. CDR3 residues: CAIGTDGNTIYF. CDR3 nucleotide sequence: TGTGCCATCGGGACCGATGGAAACACCATATATTTT.

The V gene is TRBV15, the J gene TRBJ2-3; 10 bases map to TRBD2. The trim removed 4 bases at V and 4 bases at J, leaving 11 bases unmatched. Germline lookup yields CDR1 LNHNV and CDR2 YYDKDF (reference sequence). The CDR3 sequence is 17 residues long. This CDR3 reads CATSNLGVAGGADTQYF. DNA of the CDR3: TGTGCCACCAGCAACCTGGGTGTAGCGGGAGGTGCAGATACGCAGTATTTT.

The count of this clone is one. The chain employs TRBV19 and TRBJ2-7; 7 nucleotides agree with TRBD2. The V and J ends lost 6 bases and 2 bases, in that order; junction bases with no gene match: 7. From germline, CDR1 is LNHDA and CDR2 SQIVND (reference sequence). There are 14 residues in the CDR3. Written as DNA, the CDR3 is TGTGCCAGTAGCGATCGAGCGGGAACCTACGAGCAGTACTTC. It codes for CASSDRAGTYEQYF.

This clone was counted once. The chain links TRBV27 to TRBJ2-2; no reliable D call. Trimming removed 9 bases at V and 0 bases at J, with 14 bases between. This CDR3 spans 15 amino acids. Germline V lookup: CDR1 MNHEY, CDR2 SMNVEV (reference sequence). In nucleotides, the CDR3 is TGTGCCAGTGGACCGGACCTATCGAACACCGGGGAGCTGTTTTTT. Translation gives CASGPDLSNTGELFF.

The count of this clone is one. CDR3 nucleotides: TGTGCCAGCAGCCCGGGACAGGGGGGTGAGACCCAGTACTTC. Translated: CASSPGQGGETQYF. The chain couples TRBV5-8 to TRBJ2-5, with 11 positions matching TRBD1. This CDR3 contains 14 residues. Germline V lookup: CDR1 SGHTS, CDR2 YDEGEE. V gave up 4 bases and J gave up 5 bases; unmatched junction bases: 4.

The chain uses TRBV5-1 and TRBJ1-4; possible D gene TRBD1, 5 bases. Trimming removed 0 bases at V and 5 bases at J, with 11 bases between. Germline CDR1 reads SGHRS; CDR2 reads YFSETQ. CDR3 length equals 15 residues. DNA for the CDR3: TGCGCCAGCAGCTTGGGGGACGGAGGAAATGAAAAACTGTTTTTT. Its protein is CASSLGDGGNEKLFF.

This chain links TRBV11-3 with TRBJ2-1, with 10 bases lining up with TRBD1. Trimming removed 8 bases from V and 5 bases from J; junction bases left unmatched: 9. This CDR3 has 15 residues. The germline CDR1 and CDR2 sequences are SGHNT and YENEEA. CDR3 region: CASGTGAFGDNEQFF. In nucleotides, the CDR3 is TGTGCCAGCGGGACAGGGGCATTTGGGGACAATGAGCAGTTCTTC. Looking up the rest from reference TRBV11-3 and TRBJ2-1 gives the full variable domain: EAGVVQSPRYKIIEKKQPVAFWCNPISGHNTLYWYLQNLGQGPELLIRYENEEAVDDSQLPKDRFSAERLKGVDSTLKIQPAELGDSAVYLCASGTGAFGDNEQFFGPGTRLTVL.

This clone was observed once. This chain joins TRBV27 and TRBJ2-5; 9 nucleotides line up with TRBD1. The CDR3 is made up of 14 amino acids. Germline assignment: CDR1 MNHEY and CDR2 SMNVEV (reference sequence). Germline trimming cut 3 bases from V and 12 bases from J; bases unmatched to any gene: 11. The DNA for the CDR3 is TGTGCCAGCAGTTTCCTGGGACAGGGAAAAAGAGAGTACTTC. Translated, it gives CASSFLGQGKREYF.

The chain links TRBV11-3 to TRBJ2-1, with D tentatively TRBD1 (6 bases). CDR3 length: 13 amino acids. The V gene's germline CDR1 is SGHNT and CDR2 YENEEA. The V end was cut by 1 base, the J end by 9 bases, with 10 bases between. CDR3 loop: CASSLALGGEQFF. Written as DNA, the CDR3 is TGTGCCAGCAGCTTAGCATTAGGGGGTGAGCAGTTCTTC.

The DNA of the CDR3 is TGTGCCAGCAGTAAGTTGGACTCTGGAAACACCATATATTTT. It yields the protein CASSKLDSGNTIYF. The chain is built from TRBV6-6 and TRBJ1-3, with D unclear. The ends were cut back, 5 bases at V and 0 bases at J, with 8 bases in the middle. Germline V gives CDR1 MNHNY, CDR2 SVGAGI (reference sequence). This CDR3 is 14 amino acids long.

A note on this clone: This specimen includes other DNA sequences encoding the same CDR3. The chain has TRBV29-1 and TRBJ2-5; D is possibly TRBD1 (5 bases). The germline V and J ends were trimmed by 4 bases and 5 bases, with 14 bases remaining between them. CDR3 size: 13 residues. Germline CDR1 SQVTM, CDR2 ANQGSEA. The chain's CDR3 is CSVVVGPQETQYF. The DNA for the CDR3 is TGCAGCGTTGTTGTGGGGCCCCAGGAGACCCAGTACTTC.

The rearrangement joins TRBV18 to TRBJ2-3; tentative D call: TRBD2 (5 bases). The length of the CDR3 is 13 residues. CDR1 is KGHSH, CDR2 LQKENI, per germline. The ends were cut back, 5 bases at V and 2 bases at J, with 8 bases in the middle. The CDR3 region is CASSTGNTDTQYF. CDR3 bases: TGTGCCAGCTCAACGGGGAACACAGATACGCAGTATTTT.

V gene TRBV10-1 combines with J gene TRBJ2-1, with a tentative D call TRBD2 (6 bases). The V gene's germline CDR1 is WNHNN and CDR2 SYGVQD (reference sequence). The CDR3 spans 15 residues. Trimming took off 1 base at V and 5 bases at J, with 12 bases between the two ends. The CDR3 protein is CASSEFGGPHNEQFF. CDR3 coding DNA: TGCGCCAGCAGTGAGTTTGGAGGGCCCCACAATGAGCAGTTCTTC.

V gene TRBV7-2 combines with J gene TRBJ2-7; 9 bases match TRBD1. CDR1 and CDR2 from the germline V gene are SGHTA and FQGNSA. V was pared by 2 bases and J by 3 bases, with 8 bases of the junction left unmatched. The CDR3 is made up of 16 amino acids. CDR3 DNA: TGTGCCAGCAGCTTAAGTTCGGGACAGGGTTTCTACGAGCAGTACTTC. It codes for CASSLSSGQGFYEQYF.